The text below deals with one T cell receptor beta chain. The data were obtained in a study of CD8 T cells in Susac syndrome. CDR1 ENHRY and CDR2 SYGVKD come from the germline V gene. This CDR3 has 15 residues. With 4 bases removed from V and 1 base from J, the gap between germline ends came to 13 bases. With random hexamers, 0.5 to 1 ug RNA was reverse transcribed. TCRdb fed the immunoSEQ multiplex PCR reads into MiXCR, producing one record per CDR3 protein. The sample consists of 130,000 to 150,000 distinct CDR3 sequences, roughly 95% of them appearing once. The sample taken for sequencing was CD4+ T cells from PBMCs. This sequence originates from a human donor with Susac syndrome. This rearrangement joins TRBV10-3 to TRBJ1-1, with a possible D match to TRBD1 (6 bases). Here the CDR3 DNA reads TGTGCCATCAGTGCGGCAGGGGAAGGGAACACTGAAGCTTTCTTT. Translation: CAISAAGEGNTEAFF.